A selection of T cell receptor beta chains follows, all from one sample in a study of shared clonotypes between healthy human individuals. Using immunoSEQ multiplex PCR, the repertoire was profiled, and TCRdb retains in-frame clones only, with some absent. The sample contains about 700,000 clones, 74% of which appear only once. The material sequenced was memory CD4+ T cells sorted from blood. The origin of the receptors is a woman aged 25-40 years in good health. CDR3s include the opening cysteine and the closing phenylalanine or tryptophan. Each record gives: CDR3 protein, CDR3 DNA, D gene, CDR3 length, J gene, clone size, V gene. A D gene is named only where the DNA matches it firmly. Rows give clone size only sometimes, using once, few, many, or a class for an expanded clone.

CDR3aa: CASSQAASGGLVAFF; CDR3nt: TGTGCCAGCAGCCAAGCGGCATCAGGGGGCTTGGTGGCTTTCTTT; d_gene: TRBD1; len: 15; j_gene: TRBJ1-1; abundance: .; v_gene: TRBV4-2
CDR3aa: CASSLALTNNEQFF; CDR3nt: TGCGCCAGCAGCTTGGCCCTAACGAACAATGAGCAGTTCTTC; d_gene: .; len: 14; j_gene: TRBJ2-1; abundance: .; v_gene: TRBV5-1
CDR3aa: CASSVQGVSNEKLFF; CDR3nt: TGTGCCAGCAGTGTACAGGGGGTATCTAATGAAAAACTGTTTTTT; d_gene: TRBD1; len: 15; j_gene: TRBJ1-4; abundance: .; v_gene: TRBV2
CDR3aa: CASGIRTRWQFF; CDR3nt: TGTGCCAGCGGAATCCGGACTAGATGGCAGTTCTTC; d_gene: TRBD2; len: 12; j_gene: TRBJ2-1; abundance: few; v_gene: TRBV28
CDR3aa: CASSLGGQSTQETQYF; CDR3nt: TGTGCCAGCAGCTTAGGGGGACAGAGCACCCAAGAGACCCAGTACTTC; d_gene: TRBD1; len: 16; j_gene: TRBJ2-5; abundance: .; v_gene: TRBV11-2
CDR3aa: CASSVQGALSSGYTF; CDR3nt: TGTGCCAGCAGCGTACAGGGGGCTCTTTCTTCTGGCTACACCTTC; d_gene: TRBD1; len: 15; j_gene: TRBJ1-2; abundance: .; v_gene: TRBV2
CDR3aa: CASSEGGARAYGYTF; CDR3nt: TGTGCCAGCAGTGAAGGCGGGGCGCGAGCGTATGGCTACACCTTC; d_gene: .; len: 15; j_gene: TRBJ1-2; abundance: few; v_gene: TRBV6-1
CDR3aa: CASSYTEINQPQHF; CDR3nt: TGTGCCAGCAGTTACACAGAGATCAATCAGCCCCAGCATTTT; d_gene: .; len: 14; j_gene: TRBJ1-5; abundance: .; v_gene: TRBV2
CDR3aa: CASSESGGTSEQYF; CDR3nt: TGCGCCAGCAGTGAGTCCGGGGGTACCTCCGAGCAGTACTTC; d_gene: .; len: 14; j_gene: TRBJ2-7; abundance: .; v_gene: TRBV10-1
CDR3aa: CASGTGPEQYF; CDR3nt: TGCGCCAGCGGGACAGGGCCCGAGCAGTACTTC; d_gene: TRBD1; len: 11; j_gene: TRBJ2-7; abundance: .; v_gene: TRBV5-1
CDR3aa: CASSGVGNNEKLFF; CDR3nt: TGTGCCAGCAGTGGAGTGGGAAATAATGAAAAACTGTTTTTT; d_gene: .; len: 14; j_gene: TRBJ1-4; abundance: .; v_gene: TRBV2
CDR3aa: CASSPPGTDTQYF; CDR3nt: TGTGCCAGCAGTCCACCGGGCACAGATACGCAGTATTTT; d_gene: .; len: 13; j_gene: TRBJ2-3; abundance: .; v_gene: TRBV28
CDR3aa: CASRGGQGVEQYF; CDR3nt: TGTGCCAGCAGGGGGGGACAGGGGGTCGAGCAGTACTTC; d_gene: TRBD1; len: 13; j_gene: TRBJ2-7; abundance: .; v_gene: TRBV6-1
CDR3aa: CASRQAASTDTQYF; CDR3nt: TGTGCCAGCAGACAGGCCGCTAGCACAGATACGCAGTATTTT; d_gene: .; len: 14; j_gene: TRBJ2-3; abundance: .; v_gene: TRBV6-1
CDR3aa: CASSWGGNYGYTF; CDR3nt: TGTGCCAGCAGTTGGGGTGGGAACTATGGCTACACCTTC; d_gene: .; len: 13; j_gene: TRBJ1-2; abundance: .; v_gene: TRBV28
CDR3aa: CASSWGGAEEKLFF; CDR3nt: TGCGCCAGCAGCTGGGGAGGGGCTGAGGAAAAACTGTTTTTT; d_gene: .; len: 14; j_gene: TRBJ1-4; abundance: .; v_gene: TRBV5-1
CDR3aa: CASSGDGGTEAFF; CDR3nt: TGTGCCAGCAGTGGGGACGGCGGCACTGAAGCTTTCTTT; d_gene: .; len: 13; j_gene: TRBJ1-1; abundance: .; v_gene: TRBV2
CDR3aa: CASSEAKGAGEKLFF; CDR3nt: TGTGCCAGCAGTGAGGCAAAAGGGGCCGGAGAAAAACTGTTTTTT; d_gene: .; len: 15; j_gene: TRBJ1-4; abundance: .; v_gene: TRBV25-1
CDR3aa: CASSVRGRGEQYF; CDR3nt: TGTGCCAGCAGTGTTAGGGGACGGGGCGAGCAGTACTTC; d_gene: .; len: 13; j_gene: TRBJ2-7; abundance: .; v_gene: TRBV6-1
CDR3aa: CASSHRGQVTADTQYF; CDR3nt: TGTGCCAGCAGTCATAGGGGACAGGTAACTGCAGATACGCAGTATTTT; d_gene: TRBD1; len: 16; j_gene: TRBJ2-3; abundance: .; v_gene: TRBV7-8
CDR3aa: CASSPPRRLVGSDEQYF; CDR3nt: TGTGCCAGCAGCCCGCCACGACGTTTGGTGGGATCCGACGAGCAGTACTTC; d_gene: .; len: 17; j_gene: TRBJ2-7; abundance: .; v_gene: TRBV7-8
CDR3aa: CASSRGLMNTEAFF; CDR3nt: TGTGCCAGCAGCCGGGGCCTCATGAACACTGAAGCTTTCTTT; d_gene: .; len: 14; j_gene: TRBJ1-1; abundance: .; v_gene: TRBV14
CDR3aa: CASSYSSGAGGYTF; CDR3nt: TGTGCCAGCAGTTACTCTTCTGGGGCAGGGGGCTACACCTTC; d_gene: .; len: 14; j_gene: TRBJ1-2; abundance: .; v_gene: TRBV6-6
CDR3aa: CASSLAGAWTEAFF; CDR3nt: TGTGCCAGCAGCTTAGCAGGGGCATGGACTGAAGCTTTCTTT; d_gene: .; len: 14; j_gene: TRBJ1-1; abundance: .; v_gene: TRBV7-2
CDR3aa: CASSLGALSGELFF; CDR3nt: TGCGCCAGCAGCTTGGGGGCCCTGTCGGGGGAGCTGTTTTTT; d_gene: .; len: 14; j_gene: TRBJ2-2; abundance: .; v_gene: TRBV5-1
CDR3aa: CASSLRGGSEKLFF; CDR3nt: TGTGCCAGCAGCTTGCGTGGGGGGAGTGAAAAACTGTTTTTT; d_gene: .; len: 14; j_gene: TRBJ1-4; abundance: .; v_gene: TRBV5-4
CDR3aa: CASNGAFF; CDR3nt: TGTGCCAGCAACGGAGCTTTCTTT; d_gene: .; len: 8; j_gene: TRBJ1-1; abundance: .; v_gene: TRBV21-1